Sequencing of this T cell receptor beta chain was carried out in a study of T cells in Graves' hyperthyroidism and ophthalmopathy. The source material, RNA transcripts, was used to amplify TCR beta CDR3 regions. Carried out on the TCR CDR3, a first-round RT-PCR used the HTBI primer set. One entry per CDR3 protein results from TCRdb running MiXCR on the multiplex PCR reads. Among approximately 400,000 distinct CDR3 sequences listed, roughly 12% were seen once. The table lists this clonotype with many counts. The germline CDR1 and CDR2 sequences are MNHNS and SASEGT. The CDR3 covers 14 residues. The V end was cut by 7 bases, the J end by 2 bases, with 12 bases between.

The chain is built from TRBV6-1 and TRBJ2-1; D is tentatively TRBD1 or TRBD2 (5 bases each). Material for sequencing was blood. The sequence was obtained from a man between 25 and 39 years old with Graves' hyperthyroidism that later progressed to Graves' ophthalmopathy. CDR3 in amino acids: CASKDGTTYNEQFF. As DNA, the CDR3 is TGTGCCAGCAAGGACGGGACGACCTACAATGAGCAGTTCTTC.